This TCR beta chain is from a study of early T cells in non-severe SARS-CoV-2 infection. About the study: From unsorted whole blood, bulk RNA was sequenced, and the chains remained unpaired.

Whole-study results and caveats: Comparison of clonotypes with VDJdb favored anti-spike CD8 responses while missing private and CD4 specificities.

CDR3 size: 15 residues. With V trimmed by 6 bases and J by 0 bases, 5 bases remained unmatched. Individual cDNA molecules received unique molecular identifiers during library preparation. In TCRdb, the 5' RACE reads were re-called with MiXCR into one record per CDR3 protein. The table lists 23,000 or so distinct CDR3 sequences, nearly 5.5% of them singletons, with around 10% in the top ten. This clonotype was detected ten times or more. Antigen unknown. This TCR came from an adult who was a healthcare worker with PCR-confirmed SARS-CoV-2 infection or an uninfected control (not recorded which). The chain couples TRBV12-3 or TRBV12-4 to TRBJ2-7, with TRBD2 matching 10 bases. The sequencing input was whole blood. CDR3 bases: TGTGCCAGCAGGCTAGCGGGAGCCTACTCCTACGAGCAGTACTTC. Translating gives CASRLAGAYSYEQYF.